This TCR beta chain was identified during a study of persistence of HIV-infected CD4 T cells. Study details: Multiple blood draws of up to about 180 mL, except a couple of donors with single leukapheresis. Study-level findings and limits: Antigen-responding cells were enriched for degenerate expanded CDR3beta sequences. Bulk TCR data could not be restricted to HIV-1-infected CMV-responding cells.

Anti-CD3/anti-CD28 beads served as a nonspecific positive control stimulus. CD4+ T cells upregulating both CD40 ligand and CD69 were sorted as responding cells. Turning to this clone: The antigen is unknown.

The immunoSEQ assay was version 4, run in survey mode. Each sample used up to about 1 ug genomic DNA diluted to roughly 10 ng/uL. This table comes from immunoSEQ multiplex PCR, and its TCRdb copy is limited to in-frame clones, with some not included. The table records 35,000 to 45,000 clones, roughly 87% of them present only once. This sample comprised CD4+ T cells sorted from PBMCs after approximately 18-hour stimulation, obtained from a patient who received antiretroviral therapy. The sequence was obtained from an adult man with HIV who was CMV-seropositive.

CDR3 DNA: TGTGCCAGCAGTGAAGCGGGAGCTCAGACGCAGTATTTT. It yields the protein CASSEAGAQTQYF. The chain couples TRBV6-1 to TRBJ2-3; possibly TRBD2 for D (5 bases). Germline V CDR1 and CDR2: MNHNS, SASEGT. This CDR3 spans 13 amino acids. Trimming removed 0 bases from V and 9 bases from J, with 10 bases in between.